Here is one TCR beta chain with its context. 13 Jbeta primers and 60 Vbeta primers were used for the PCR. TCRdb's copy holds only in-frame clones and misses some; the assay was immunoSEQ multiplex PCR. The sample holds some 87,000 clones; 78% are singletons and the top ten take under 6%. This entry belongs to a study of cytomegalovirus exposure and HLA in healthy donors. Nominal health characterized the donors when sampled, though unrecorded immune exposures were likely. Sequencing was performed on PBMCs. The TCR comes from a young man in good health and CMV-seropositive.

The CDR3 nucleotides are TGTGCCAGCCGACAGACTAGCGGATACACAGATACGCAGTATTTT. It is translated as CASRQTSGYTDTQYF. The chain employs TRBV6-5 and TRBJ2-3; 9 bases align to TRBD2. Trimming took 8 bases from V and 2 from J; bases not matched to a gene: 8. In germline, CDR1 is MNHEY, CDR2 SVGAGI. The CDR3 loop spans 15 amino acids.